The T cell receptor beta chain described here comes from a study of chemoradiotherapy in HPV16-positive cancers (dated by TCRdb to between 2021 and 2024). About the full investigation: Using functional T-cell assays on cells from a couple of HPV16-positive patients, the researchers defined candidate HPV-specific T-cell clones and common TCR motifs. The study set out to ask whether T-cell immunity against the HPV oncoproteins E6 and E7 changes over the course of chemoradiotherapy and whether that immunity affects survival. The candidate HPV-specific TCRs and motifs were then tracked in TCR repertoires from 86 patients with HPV-related cancers. What the authors observed across the whole study: In HPV16-positive patients, expansion of HPV-responsive T cells during chemoradiotherapy was found to be associated with improved recurrence-free survival. Expansion of candidate HPV-specific clones and E7-related TCR motifs was observed in the tumor microenvironment during treatment, whereas no such expansion was observed for non-HPV-specific T cells. The survival association was reported for HPV16-positive patients, and the functional definition of HPV-specific T cells was derived from only two HPV16-positive patients.

Repertoires were sampled multiple times during chemoradiotherapy, which allowed clonal expansion in the tumor microenvironment to be followed. Worth noting for this clone: Its antigen is not yet known. Base qualities are missing; no much larger clone stands one base away.

The library was produced with the immunoSEQ multiplex PCR assay. Drawn from immuneACCESS, this table holds only the in-frame rearrangements with V and J called that TCRdb kept. Clones are partly lost; checked studies trace under half to an unresolved V gene and leave the rest unexplained. Present in this sample are 5,500 to 7,000 clones, about 80% of which were seen just once. In total, the top ten clones hold approximately 35% of the sample. The clonotype originates from a human donor with HPV-associated anogenital cancer. Sampling was done from a patient who underwent chemoradiotherapy.

The CDR3 protein: CASSLGGLYDEQYV. The DNA reads TGTGCCAGCAGCTTAGGGGGACTCTACGACGAGCAGTACGTC. Here the chain combines TRBV7-2 and TRBJ2-7; the D gene is possibly TRBD2, with 6 bases matching. CDR1 and CDR2 are drawn from the germline V gene: SGHTA, FQGNSA. V is shortened by 1 base, J by 5 bases, and the region joining them spans 12 bases. The CDR3 covers 14 residues, taking in both the cysteine and the valine. Only CDR3 DNA is held: 42 bases, read in frame from base 1.